These 25 T cell receptor beta chains share one sample of origin, sequenced in a study of shared clonotypes between healthy human individuals. Some clones are missing from TCRdb's copy, which holds only in-frame ones; the method was immunoSEQ multiplex PCR. The table records 1,500,000 or so clones, roughly 97% of them present only once. Material: naive CD4+ T cells sorted from blood. Subset described: CD45RA+ positively selected. Receptors originate from a man aged 25 to 40 in good health.

V and J are TRBV28 and TRBJ2-7; TRBD2 might be the D (7 bases). The germline gives CDR1 MDHEN, CDR2 SYDVKM. CDR3 length equals 15 residues. Trimming took off 6 bases at V and 3 bases at J, with 18 bases between the two ends. Written as DNA, the CDR3 is TGTGCCAGCAGGCCGGGGGGCGGAGGGGGCTACGAGCAGTACTTC. This sequence encodes CASRPGGGGGYEQYF. Supplemented by reference TRBV28 and TRBJ2-7, the full variable domain reads DVKVTQSSRYLVKRTGEKVFLECVQDMDHENMFWYRQDPGLGLRLIYFSYDVKMKEKGDIPEGYSVSREKKERFSLILESASTNQTSMYLCASRPGGGGGYEQYFGPGTRLTVT.

The chain has TRBV6-5 and TRBJ2-7; perhaps TRBD1 as D (6 bases). V lost 2 bases and J lost 3, with 14 bases in between. The CDR3 sequence is 15 residues long. Germline lookup yields CDR1 MNHEY and CDR2 SVGAGI. CDR3: CASSYRDRFNYEQYF. The DNA of the CDR3 is TGTGCCAGCAGTTACAGAGACAGGTTTAACTACGAGCAGTACTTC.

The chain recombines TRBV7-9 with TRBJ1-2; no clear D. The CDR3 extends over 14 amino acids. Germline V lookup: CDR1 SEHNR, CDR2 FQNEAQ (reference sequence). Trimming shortened V by 2 bases and J by 1 base, and 8 bases separated the two germline ends. CDR3 sequence: CASSLLSGNYGYTF. The CDR3 DNA reads as TGTGCCAGCAGCTTATTGAGCGGTAACTATGGCTACACCTTC. Filled out from reference TRBV7-9 and TRBJ1-2, the complete variable domain reads DTGVSQNPRHKITKRGQNVTFRCDPISEHNRLYWYRQTLGQGPEFLTYFQNEAQLEKSRLLSDRFSAERPKGSFSTLEIQRTEQGDSAMYLCASSLLSGNYGYTFGSGTRLTVV.

This clone was picked up a small number of times. This sequence joins TRBV7-9 and TRBJ2-7; 7 nucleotides align to TRBD1. With V trimmed by 3 bases and J by 2 bases, 1 base remained unmatched. The CDR3 consists of 13 residues. The V gene's germline CDR1 is SEHNR and CDR2 FQNEAQ (reference sequence). The CDR3 loop reads CASSFGTAYEQYF. In nucleotides, the CDR3 is TGTGCCAGCAGCTTTGGGACAGCCTACGAGCAGTACTTC.

This chain joins TRBV28 and TRBJ2-7, with TRBD2 identical over 7 bases. J lost 5 bases, V lost 7 bases, and 11 bases had no gene match. This CDR3 spans 14 amino acids. Germline V gene lookup returns CDR1 MDHEN and CDR2 SYDVKM. The CDR3 reads CASKIGGSTNEQYF. The CDR3 DNA reads TGTGCCAGCAAGATCGGCGGGAGTACCAACGAGCAGTACTTC.

The J gene is TRBJ1-3, the V gene TRBV7-9; tentative D call: TRBD1 (5 bases). Per the germline V gene, CDR1 is SEHNR and CDR2 is FQNEAQ (reference sequence). This CDR3 spans 15 amino acids. V shed 6 bases and J shed 8 bases, with 20 bases lying between them. As DNA, the CDR3 is TGTGCCAGCAGAGTAGCCCAGGGTTCCTATGACACCATATATTTT. Protein sequence: CASRVAQGSYDTIYF.

This chain joins TRBV7-2 and TRBJ2-3; TRBD2 matches at 7 bases. The J segment lost 8 bases and the V segment lost 3 bases, leaving 14 bases of the junction unmatched. Germline-derived CDR1 and CDR2 are SGHTA and FQGNSA. The CDR3 totals 16 residues. CDR3 in amino acids: CASSFGGRAEKGTQYF. The DNA of the CDR3 is TGTGCCAGCAGCTTTGGTGGGAGGGCCGAGAAAGGTACGCAGTATTTT.

The chain employs TRBV4-1 and TRBJ2-3; no definite D call. The CDR3 runs to 15 residues. Germline values: CDR1 MGHRA, CDR2 YSYEKL. Trimming removed 0 bases at V and 4 bases at J, with 11 bases between. In DNA, the CDR3 is TGCGCCAGCAGCCAAGAAGGGCTGGTCTCAGATACGCAGTATTTT. Protein: CASSQEGLVSDTQYF.

This chain connects TRBV10-3 to TRBJ2-3; unclear D gene. Trimming took off 7 bases at V and 2 bases at J, with 10 bases between the two ends. The CDR3 runs to 13 residues. Germline assignment: CDR1 ENHRY and CDR2 SYGVKD. CDR3 bases: TGTGCCATCACGGAACTGCTCACAGATACGCAGTATTTT. Protein: CAITELLTDTQYF.

A note on this clone: The identical CDR3 is also encoded by other nucleotide sequences in the sample. V is TRBV29-1 and J is TRBJ2-1, with 16 bases aligning to TRBD2. Germline V CDR1 and CDR2: SQVTM, ANQGSEA. Germline trimming cut 3 bases from V and 1 base from J; bases unmatched to any gene: 3. This CDR3 is built from 17 residues. CDR3 protein: CSVEGLAGGPSYNEQFF. The CDR3 bases are TGCAGCGTTGAGGGACTAGCGGGAGGGCCGTCCTACAATGAGCAGTTCTTC.

The chain employs TRBV29-1 and TRBJ2-3, with 10 bases aligning to TRBD2. The CDR3 covers 13 residues. With 7 bases clipped from V and 1 base from J, the junction kept 2 bases outside the gene matches. The V gene's germline CDR1 is SQVTM and CDR2 ANQGSEA. Here the CDR3 DNA reads TGCAGCGAAACTAGCGGGGGCACAGATACGCAGTATTTT. Translation: CSETSGGTDTQYF.

The chain employs TRBV7-9 and TRBJ2-7, with D perhaps matching TRBD2 (6 bases). V lost 5 bases and J 11 bases, leaving 16 bases between the germline ends. The CDR3 sequence is 12 residues long. Germline V gene data show CDR1 as SEHNR and CDR2 as FQNEAQ (reference sequence). The CDR3 DNA reads TGTGCCAGCAGCCCAAGACTAGATATAAAGTACTTC. Encoded protein: CASSPRLDIKYF. The variable domain in full, completed from reference TRBV7-9 and TRBJ2-7, reads DTGVSQNPRHKITKRGQNVTFRCDPISEHNRLYWYRQTLGQGPEFLTYFQNEAQLEKSRLLSDRFSAERPKGSFSTLEIQRTEQGDSAMYLCASSPRLDIKYFGPGTRLTVT.

The V and J genes are TRBV28 and TRBJ2-1; D uncertain. V dropped 2 bases and J dropped 9 bases, with 17 bases sitting between them. CDR1 and CDR2 (germline): MDHEN, SYDVKM. CDR3 length equals 15 residues. The CDR3 reads CASSLVPGKVSEQFF. As DNA, the CDR3 is TGTGCCAGCAGTTTAGTACCAGGAAAGGTTAGTGAGCAGTTCTTC.

This chain uses TRBV28 with TRBJ2-7; D not certain. V lost 6 bases to trimming and J lost 2 bases, with 11 bases between them. Germline assignment: CDR1 MDHEN and CDR2 SYDVKM. The CDR3 covers 13 residues. For the CDR3, the DNA is TGTGCCAGCAGAAAGGGCGTCCCCTACGAGCAGTACTTC. It translates to CASRKGVPYEQYF. Full variable domain (rest looked up from reference TRBV28 and TRBJ2-7): DVKVTQSSRYLVKRTGEKVFLECVQDMDHENMFWYRQDPGLGLRLIYFSYDVKMKEKGDIPEGYSVSREKKERFSLILESASTNQTSMYLCASRKGVPYEQYFGPGTRLTVT.

The table lists this clone with a count of one. The chain joins TRBV28 to TRBJ1-2, with D possibly TRBD1 on 6 matching bases. The germline V gene encodes CDR1 MDHEN and CDR2 SYDVKM. The V end lost 5 bases, the J end lost 0 bases, and 13 bases lay between the germline ends. CDR3 size: 15 residues. The chain's CDR3 is CASSPDSRANYGYTF. In nucleotides, the CDR3 is TGTGCCAGCAGTCCGGACAGCCGAGCTAACTATGGCTACACCTTC.

To note about this clone: The junction and the germline gene differ at one end; a read error may be behind it. The rearrangement uses TRBV28 and TRBJ2-4, with 7 bases lining up with TRBD2. Germline-derived CDR1 and CDR2 are MDHEN and SYDVKM. The CDR3 runs 13 residues. The CDR3 DNA reads TGTGCCAGCAGTCGGAGACGGGACTATCGAGAAGACTTC. Amino acid sequence: CASSRRRDYREDF. Using reference TRBV28 and TRBJ2-4 for the parts outside the CDR3, the full variable domain is DVKVTQSSRYLVKRTGEKVFLECVQDMDHENMFWYRQDPGLGLRLIYFSYDVKMKEKGDIPEGYSVSREKKERFSLILESASTNQTSMYLCASSRRRDYREDFGAGTRLSVL.

The chain employs TRBV7-9 and TRBJ1-5; D call uncertain. Per the germline V gene, CDR1 is SEHNR and CDR2 is FQNEAQ (reference sequence). Deletions cut 2 bases from V and 14 bases from J, with 13 bases between. The CDR3 has 12 amino acids. CDR3 nucleotide sequence: TGTGCCAGCAGCTTATCAATCAGGCATAAGCATTTT. This encodes CASSLSIRHKHF.

The J gene is TRBJ2-7, the V gene TRBV28, with 7 positions matching TRBD1. Germline V gives CDR1 MDHEN, CDR2 SYDVKM. V shed 4 bases and J 2 bases; nucleotides not matched to a gene: 8. This CDR3 spans 15 amino acids. CDR3 sequence: CASSWGTGAPYEQYF. CDR3 DNA sequence: TGTGCCAGCAGTTGGGGTACAGGGGCCCCCTACGAGCAGTACTTC.

V usage is TRBV13 and J usage is TRBJ1-3; tentatively, D is TRBD1 (6 bases). Germline-derived CDR1 and CDR2 are PRHDT and FYEKMQ (reference sequence). The CDR3 has 15 residues. Trimming took 2 bases from V and 2 from J, leaving 10 bases between them. Here the CDR3 reads CASSLNRATGNTIYF. The CDR3 region has the DNA TGTGCCAGCAGCTTAAACAGGGCTACTGGAAACACCATATATTTT.

The chain links TRBV7-2 to TRBJ2-5; the D is unclear. The CDR3 contains 14 residues. With 5 bases removed from V and 7 bases from J, the gap between germline ends came to 17 bases. Germline CDR1 and CDR2: SGHTA and FQGNSA. The CDR3, as DNA: TGTGCCAGCAGCCTAAGAGGTACCTCGGGGACCCAGTACTTC. Its protein product is CASSLRGTSGTQYF. Based on the CDR3 plus reference TRBV7-2 and TRBJ2-5, the full variable domain is GAGVSQSPSNKVTEKGKDVELRCDPISGHTALYWYRQSLGQGLEFLIYFQGNSAPDKSGLPSDRFSAERTGGSVSTLTIQRTQQEDSAVYLCASSLRGTSGTQYFGPGTRLLVL.

The V gene is TRBV10-3, the J gene TRBJ2-7; weak D call: TRBD1 (6 bases). The germline V gene encodes CDR1 ENHRY and CDR2 SYGVKD. The V end was cut by 5 bases, the J end by 5 bases, with 10 bases between. The CDR3 spans 12 residues. The CDR3 DNA follows: TGTGCCATCAGTCTACAGGGAGACGAGCAGTACTTC. Translation: CAISLQGDEQYF.

The chain combines TRBV27 with TRBJ2-2; 14 bases match TRBD2. From germline, CDR1 is MNHEY and CDR2 SMNVEV (reference sequence). The CDR3 spans 21 residues. The V and J ends lost 4 bases and 4 bases, in that order; junction bases with no gene match: 17. This chain's CDR3 is CASSSHYGTSGRLRGTGELFF. The DNA for the CDR3 is TGTGCCAGCAGTTCCCACTATGGGACTAGCGGGAGACTTCGGGGCACCGGGGAGCTGTTTTTT.

The chain couples TRBV19 to TRBJ2-3; D uncertain. Trimming removed 7 bases at V and 7 bases at J, with 9 bases between. Germline loops: CDR1 LNHDA, CDR2 SQIVND (reference sequence). The CDR3 is made up of 11 amino acids. For the CDR3, the DNA is TGTGCCAGTACGGAGTCGAATACGCAGTATTTT. Translating it yields CASTESNTQYF.

The chain couples TRBV9 to TRBJ2-2, with D hard to call. The V end was cut by 3 bases, the J end by 4 bases, with 16 bases between. The CDR3 covers 16 residues. Germline V gives CDR1 SGDLS, CDR2 YYNGEE. The CDR3 loop reads CASSDLSTIGTGELFF. The CDR3 region has the DNA TGTGCCAGCAGCGACTTGTCTACAATTGGCACCGGGGAGCTGTTTTTT.

The count of this clone is one. This chain links TRBV27 with TRBJ1-4; 7 bases match TRBD1. The CDR3 sequence is 17 residues long. Germline CDR1 is MNHEY and CDR2 is SMNVEV (reference sequence). The J segment lost 4 bases and the V segment lost 2 bases, leaving 10 bases of the junction unmatched. CDR3 sequence (DNA): TGTGCCAGCAGTTTAGCACCCACCGGGACAGTTAATGAAAAACTGTTTTTT. This encodes CASSLAPTGTVNEKLFF.